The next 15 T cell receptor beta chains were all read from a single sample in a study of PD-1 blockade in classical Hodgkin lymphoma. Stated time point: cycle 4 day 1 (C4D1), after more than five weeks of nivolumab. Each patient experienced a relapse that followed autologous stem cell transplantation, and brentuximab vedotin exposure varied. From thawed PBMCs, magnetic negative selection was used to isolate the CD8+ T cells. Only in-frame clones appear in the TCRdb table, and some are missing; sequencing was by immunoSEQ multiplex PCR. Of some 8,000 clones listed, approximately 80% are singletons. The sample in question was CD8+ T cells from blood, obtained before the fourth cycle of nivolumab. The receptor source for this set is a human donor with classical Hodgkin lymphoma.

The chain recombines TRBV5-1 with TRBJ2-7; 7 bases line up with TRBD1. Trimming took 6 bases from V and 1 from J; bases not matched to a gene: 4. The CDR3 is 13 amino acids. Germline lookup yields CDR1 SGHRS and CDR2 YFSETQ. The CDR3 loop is CASKGTESYEQYF. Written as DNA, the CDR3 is TGCGCCAGCAAGGGGACAGAGTCCTACGAGCAGTACTTC. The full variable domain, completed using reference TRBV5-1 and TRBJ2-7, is KAGVTQTPRYLIKTRGQQVTLSCSPISGHRSVSWYQQTPGQGLQFLFEYFSETQRNKGNFPGRFSGRQFSNSRSEMNVSTLELGDSALYLCASKGTESYEQYFGPGTRLTVT.

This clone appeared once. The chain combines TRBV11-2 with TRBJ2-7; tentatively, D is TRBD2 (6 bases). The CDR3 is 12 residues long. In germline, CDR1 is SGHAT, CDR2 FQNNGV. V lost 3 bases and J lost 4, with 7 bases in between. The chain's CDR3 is CASSFGGYEQYF. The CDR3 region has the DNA TGTGCCAGCAGCTTCGGAGGGTACGAGCAGTACTTC.

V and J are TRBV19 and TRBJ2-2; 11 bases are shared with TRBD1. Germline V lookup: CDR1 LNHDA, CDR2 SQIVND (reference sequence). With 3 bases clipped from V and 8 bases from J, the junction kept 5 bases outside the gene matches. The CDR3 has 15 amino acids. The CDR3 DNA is TGTGCCAGTAGTATGGACAGGGGGCTTTTTGGGGAGCTGTTTTTT. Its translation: CASSMDRGLFGELFF.

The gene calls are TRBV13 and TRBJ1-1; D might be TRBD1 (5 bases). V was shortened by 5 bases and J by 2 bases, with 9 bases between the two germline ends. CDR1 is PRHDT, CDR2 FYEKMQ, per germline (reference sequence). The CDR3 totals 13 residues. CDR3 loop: CASSRGVNTEAFF. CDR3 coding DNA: TGTGCCAGCAGCCGAGGGGTCAACACTGAAGCTTTCTTT.

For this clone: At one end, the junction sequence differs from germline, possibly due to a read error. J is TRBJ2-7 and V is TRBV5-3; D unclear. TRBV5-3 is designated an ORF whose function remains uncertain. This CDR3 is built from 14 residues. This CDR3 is CASSSRTAGAEQYF. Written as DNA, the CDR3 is TGTGCCAGCAGCTCGAGGACGGCCGGCGCCGAGCAGTACTTC.

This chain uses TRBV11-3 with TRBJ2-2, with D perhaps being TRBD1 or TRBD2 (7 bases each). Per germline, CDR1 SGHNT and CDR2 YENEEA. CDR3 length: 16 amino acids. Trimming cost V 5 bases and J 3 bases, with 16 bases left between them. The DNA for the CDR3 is TGTGCCAGCAGCCCCCGACAGGGAGGGGACACCGGGGAGCTGTTTTTT. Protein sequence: CASSPRQGGDTGELFF. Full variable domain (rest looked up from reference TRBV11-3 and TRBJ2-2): EAGVVQSPRYKIIEKKQPVAFWCNPISGHNTLYWYLQNLGQGPELLIRYENEEAVDDSQLPKDRFSAERLKGVDSTLKIQPAELGDSAVYLCASSPRQGGDTGELFFGEGSRLTVL.

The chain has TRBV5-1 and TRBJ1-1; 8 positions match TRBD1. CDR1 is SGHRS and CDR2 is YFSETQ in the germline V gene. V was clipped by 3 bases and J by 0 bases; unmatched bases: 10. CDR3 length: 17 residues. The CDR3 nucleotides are TGCGCCAGCAGCTATCAGGGGGCCTCCTATATGAACACTGAAGCTTTCTTT. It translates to CASSYQGASYMNTEAFF.

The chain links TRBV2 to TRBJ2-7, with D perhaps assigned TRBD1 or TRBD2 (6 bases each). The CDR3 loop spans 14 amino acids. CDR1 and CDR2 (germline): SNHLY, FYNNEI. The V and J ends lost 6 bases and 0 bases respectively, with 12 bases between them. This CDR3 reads CASSQRGVSYEQYF. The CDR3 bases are TGTGCCAGCAGCCAGAGGGGGGTCTCCTACGAGCAGTACTTC.

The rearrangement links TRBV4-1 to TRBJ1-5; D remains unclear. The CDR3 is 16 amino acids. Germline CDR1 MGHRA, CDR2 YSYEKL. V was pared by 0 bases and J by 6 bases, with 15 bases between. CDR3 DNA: TGCGCCAGCAGCCAAGAAGGGCAGCCTTGGGCTCAGCCCCAGCATTTT. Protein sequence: CASSQEGQPWAQPQHF.

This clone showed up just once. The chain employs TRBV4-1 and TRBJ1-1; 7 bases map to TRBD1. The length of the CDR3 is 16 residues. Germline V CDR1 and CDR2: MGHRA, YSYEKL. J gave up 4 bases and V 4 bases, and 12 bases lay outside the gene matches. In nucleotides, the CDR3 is TGCGCCAGCAGCCCTTGGACAGGAGTGGGGGGCACTGAAGCTTTCTTT. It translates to CASSPWTGVGGTEAFF.

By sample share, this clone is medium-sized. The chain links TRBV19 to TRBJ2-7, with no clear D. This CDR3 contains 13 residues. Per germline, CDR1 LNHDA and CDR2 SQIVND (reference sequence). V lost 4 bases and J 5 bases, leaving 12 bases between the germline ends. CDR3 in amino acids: CASSNGVGNEQYF. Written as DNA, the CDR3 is TGTGCCAGTAGTAATGGGGTGGGGAACGAGCAGTACTTC.

The CDR3 nucleotides read TGTGCCAGCAGCTCCGAAGAGTGGGCAGGGAGTGAAAAACTGTTTTTT. Translation gives CASSSEEWAGSEKLFF. The J gene is TRBJ1-4, the V gene TRBV7-6; D perhaps matches TRBD1 (5 bases). Trimming cost V 4 bases and J 7 bases, with 19 bases left between them. The CDR3 extends over 16 amino acids. Germline CDR1 SGHVS, CDR2 FNYEAQ.

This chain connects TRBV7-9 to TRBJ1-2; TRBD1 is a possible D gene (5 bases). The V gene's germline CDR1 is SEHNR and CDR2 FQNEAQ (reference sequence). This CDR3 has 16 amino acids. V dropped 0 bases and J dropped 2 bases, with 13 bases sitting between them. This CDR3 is CASSLAGGLPNYGYTF. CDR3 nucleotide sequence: TGTGCCAGCAGCTTAGCTGGGGGACTTCCCAACTATGGCTACACCTTC.

CDR3 residues: CATSRPLADTQYF. CDR3 DNA: TGTGCCACCAGCAGACCCTTGGCAGATACGCAGTATTTT. The chain joins TRBV15 to TRBJ2-3; D unclear. The germline CDR1 and CDR2 sequences are LNHNV and YYDKDF (reference sequence). The CDR3 has 13 residues. The ends were cut back, 2 bases at V and 4 bases at J, with 7 bases in the middle.

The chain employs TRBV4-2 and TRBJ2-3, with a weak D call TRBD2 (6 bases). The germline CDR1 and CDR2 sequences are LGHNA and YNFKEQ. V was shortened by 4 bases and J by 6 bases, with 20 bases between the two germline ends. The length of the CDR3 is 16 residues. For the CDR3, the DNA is TGTGCCAGCAGCCTCCCGCCTGGTGGCGGGGTGGATACGCAGTATTTT. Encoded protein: CASSLPPGGGVDTQYF.